This T cell receptor beta chain comes out of a study of T cell responses to AZD1222 COVID-19 vaccine. Study-wide findings and caveats: As reported, nearly half of all spike-specific TCRs target variant regions that are unmutated. Of the AZD1222 recipients, only five to seven were seropositive at baseline.

Method: immunoSEQ multiplex PCR; TCRdb's copy keeps in-frame clones and lacks some. The table includes about 150,000 clones, approximately 87% detected once. On this clone: The antigen is unknown.

Sample: peripheral blood, taken 28 days after the second AZD1222 dose. The source of this sequence is an adult who received the AZD1222 COVID-19 vaccine.

As DNA, the CDR3 is TGTGCCAGCAGTAGACTAGCGGGAATTACCGGGGAGCTGTTTTTT. Translation gives CASSRLAGITGELFF. The V call is TRBV3-1 (or the pseudogene TRBV3-2), the J call TRBJ2-2; the match to TRBD2 covers 11 bases. V gave up 6 bases and J gave up 5 bases; unmatched junction bases: 5. The CDR3 is 15 amino acids. Per germline, CDR1 LGHDT and CDR2 YNNKEL (reference sequence).